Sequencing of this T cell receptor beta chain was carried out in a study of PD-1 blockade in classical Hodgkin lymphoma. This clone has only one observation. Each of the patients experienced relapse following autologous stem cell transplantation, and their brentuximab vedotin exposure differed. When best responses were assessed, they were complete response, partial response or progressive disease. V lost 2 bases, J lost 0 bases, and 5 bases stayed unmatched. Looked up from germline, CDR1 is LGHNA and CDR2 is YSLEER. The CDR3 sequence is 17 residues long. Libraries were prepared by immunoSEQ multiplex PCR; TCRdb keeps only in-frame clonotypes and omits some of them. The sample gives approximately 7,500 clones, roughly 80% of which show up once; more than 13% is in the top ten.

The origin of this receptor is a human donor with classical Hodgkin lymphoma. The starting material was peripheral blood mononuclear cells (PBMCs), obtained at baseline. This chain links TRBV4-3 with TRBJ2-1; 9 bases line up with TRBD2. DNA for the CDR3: TGCGCCAGCAGCCAAACCGTAGCGGGGGACTCCTACAATGAGCAGTTCTTC. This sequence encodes CASSQTVAGDSYNEQFF.